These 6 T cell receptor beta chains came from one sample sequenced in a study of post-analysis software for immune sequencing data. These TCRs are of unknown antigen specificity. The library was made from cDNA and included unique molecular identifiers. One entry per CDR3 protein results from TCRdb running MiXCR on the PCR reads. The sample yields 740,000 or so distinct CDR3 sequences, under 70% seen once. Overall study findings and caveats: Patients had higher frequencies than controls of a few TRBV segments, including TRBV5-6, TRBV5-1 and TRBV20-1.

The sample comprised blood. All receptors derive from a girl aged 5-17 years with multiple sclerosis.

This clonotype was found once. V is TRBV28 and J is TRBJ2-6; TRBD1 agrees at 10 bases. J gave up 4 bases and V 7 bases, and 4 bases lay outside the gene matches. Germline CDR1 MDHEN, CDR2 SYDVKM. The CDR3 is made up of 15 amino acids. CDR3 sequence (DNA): TGTGCCAGCACTGACAGGGGGCACGGGGCCAACGTCCTGACTTTC. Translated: CASTDRGHGANVLTF.

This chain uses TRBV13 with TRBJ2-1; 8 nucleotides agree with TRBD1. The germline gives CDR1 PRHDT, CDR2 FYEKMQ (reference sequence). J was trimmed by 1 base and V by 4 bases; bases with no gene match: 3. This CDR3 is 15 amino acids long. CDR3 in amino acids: CASSYRQGSYNEQFF. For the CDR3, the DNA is TGTGCCAGCAGCTATAGACAGGGGTCCTACAATGAGCAGTTCTTC. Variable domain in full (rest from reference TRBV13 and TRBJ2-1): AAGVIQSPRHLIKEKRETATLKCYPIPRHDTVYWYQQGPGQDPQFLISFYEKMQSDKGSIPDRFSAQQFSDYHSELNMSSLELGDSALYFCASSYRQGSYNEQFFGPGTRLTVL.

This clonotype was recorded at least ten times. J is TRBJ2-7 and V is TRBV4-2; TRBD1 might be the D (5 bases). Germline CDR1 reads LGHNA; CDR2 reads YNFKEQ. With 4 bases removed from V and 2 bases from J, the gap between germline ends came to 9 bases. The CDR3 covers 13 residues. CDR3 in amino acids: CASSRTGTYEQYF. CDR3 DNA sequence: TGTGCCAGCAGCCGAACAGGCACCTACGAGCAGTACTTC.

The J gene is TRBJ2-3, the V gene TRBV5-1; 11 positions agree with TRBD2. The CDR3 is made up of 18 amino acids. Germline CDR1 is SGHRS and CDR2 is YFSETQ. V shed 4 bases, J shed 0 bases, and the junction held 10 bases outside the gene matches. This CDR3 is CASSHTSGGAASTDTQYF. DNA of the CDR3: TGCGCCAGCAGCCATACTAGCGGGGGAGCCGCTAGCACAGATACGCAGTATTTT.

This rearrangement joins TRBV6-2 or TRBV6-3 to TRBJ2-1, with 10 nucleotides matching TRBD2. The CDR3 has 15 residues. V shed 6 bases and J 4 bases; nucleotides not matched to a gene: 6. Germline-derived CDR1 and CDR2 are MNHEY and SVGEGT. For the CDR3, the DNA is TGTGCCAGCAGAAGTAGCGGGGGGACGTACAATGAGCAGTTCTTC. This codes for CASRSSGGTYNEQFF.

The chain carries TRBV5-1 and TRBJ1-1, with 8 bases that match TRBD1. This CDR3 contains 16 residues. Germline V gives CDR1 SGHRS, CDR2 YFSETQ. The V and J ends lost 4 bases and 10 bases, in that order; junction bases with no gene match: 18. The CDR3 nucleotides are TGCGCCAGCAGCGGCGGGATGGCAGGGGGCCCTCCCGGAGCTTTCTTT. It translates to CASSGGMAGGPPGAFF.